This entry lists 14 T cell receptor beta chains sequenced from one sample in a study of preoperative IRX-2 immunotherapy in early breast cancer. Specified treatment: preoperative locoregional IRX-2 cytokine immunotherapy. Sequencing was performed with immunoSEQ multiplex PCR; in TCRdb, only in-frame clones are kept and a portion is missing. The sample holds 55,000 to 70,000 clones, approximately 94% seen once. The sample was acquired from a patient treated with IRX-2 immunotherapy. The receptors were gathered from a human donor with breast cancer.

The V and J genes are TRBV7-9 and TRBJ1-3; D is ambiguous. Germline V gene sequence: CDR1 SEHNR, CDR2 FQNEAQ (reference sequence). The CDR3 has 18 amino acids. V lost 6 bases to trimming and J lost 3 bases, with 24 bases between them. The CDR3 region has the DNA TGTGCCAGCAGACCTCCTCAAATCCGGGGATACGATGGAAACACCATATATTTT. Translating it yields CASRPPQIRGYDGNTIYF.

J is TRBJ1-2 and V is TRBV14; tentative D call: TRBD1 (5 bases). The germline V and J ends were trimmed by 2 bases and 3 bases, with 10 bases remaining between them. The CDR3 length is 14 residues. CDR1 is SGHDN and CDR2 is FVKESK in the germline V gene. The CDR3 region is CASSQFLGDYGYTF. Here the CDR3 DNA reads TGTGCCAGCAGCCAATTCTTGGGGGACTATGGCTACACCTTC.

This rearrangement joins TRBV30 to TRBJ1-3, with a weak D call TRBD1 (5 bases). The CDR3 is made up of 15 amino acids. V lost 0 bases to trimming and J lost 4 bases, with 13 bases between them. Germline V gene sequence: CDR1 GTSNPN, CDR2 SVGIG (reference sequence). For the CDR3, the DNA is TGTGCCTGGAGTGTACGCAGGGTAGGAGGAAACACCATATATTTT. Protein sequence: CAWSVRRVGGNTIYF. Based on the CDR3 plus reference TRBV30 and TRBJ1-3, the full variable domain is SQTIHQWPATLVQPVGSPLSLECTVEGTSNPNLYWYRQAAGRGLQLLFYSVGIGQISSEVPQNLSASRPQDRQFILSSKKLLLSDSGFYLCAWSVRRVGGNTIYFGEGSWLTVV.

The rearrangement uses TRBV7-6 and TRBJ2-3; D unresolved. The CDR3 spans 13 residues. Germline V lookup: CDR1 SGHVS, CDR2 FNYEAQ. V lost 3 bases and J 0 bases, leaving 4 bases between the germline ends. The CDR3 spells CASSFSSTDTQYF. CDR3 DNA sequence: TGTGCCAGCAGCTTTTCTAGCACAGATACGCAGTATTTT. The complete variable domain, with remaining parts taken from reference TRBV7-6 and TRBJ2-3, reads GAGVSQSPRYKVTKRGQDVALRCDPISGHVSLYWYRQALGQGPEFLTYFNYEAQQDKSGLPNDRFSAERPEGSISTLTIQRTEQRDSAMYRCASSFSSTDTQYFGPGTRLTVL.

This chain joins TRBV7-9 and TRBJ2-1; no clear D. The germline V and J ends were trimmed by 3 bases and 9 bases, with 15 bases remaining between them. Per the germline V gene, CDR1 is SEHNR and CDR2 is FQNEAQ (reference sequence). This CDR3 has 14 amino acids. As DNA, the CDR3 is TGTGCCAGCAGCTTCCCCCCTCAAGCTCCTGAGCAGTTCTTC. Translation: CASSFPPQAPEQFF.

J is TRBJ2-5 and V is TRBV7-2; no definite D call. The CDR3 is made up of 14 amino acids. V was shortened by 1 base and J by 5 bases, with 11 bases between the two germline ends. Germline lookup yields CDR1 SGHTA and CDR2 FQGNSA. The CDR3, as DNA: TGTGCCAGCAGCTTAGTTCCGGGTACGGAGACCCAGTACTTC. The encoded protein is CASSLVPGTETQYF. The whole variable domain, filled in from reference TRBV7-2 and TRBJ2-5, reads GAGVSQSPSNKVTEKGKDVELRCDPISGHTALYWYRQSLGQGLEFLIYFQGNSAPDKSGLPSDRFSAERTGGSVSTLTIQRTQQEDSAVYLCASSLVPGTETQYFGPGTRLLVL.

V and J are TRBV28 and TRBJ1-5; D remains ambiguous. The V end was cut by 6 bases, the J end by 5 bases, with 11 bases between. The CDR3 covers 13 residues. Per germline, CDR1 MDHEN and CDR2 SYDVKM. The CDR3 DNA reads as TGTGCCAGCAGATGGAGGACTTATCAGCCCCAGCATTTT. The encoded protein is CASRWRTYQPQHF.

The rearrangement joins TRBV11-3 to TRBJ2-3, with 9 bases fitting TRBD2. CDR1 and CDR2 from the germline V gene are SGHNT and YENEEA. J lost 5 bases, V lost 5 bases, and 8 bases had no gene match. The CDR3 consists of 15 residues. The CDR3 sequence is CASSQGLALGDTQYF. The CDR3 coding sequence is TGTGCCAGCAGCCAGGGACTAGCTCTAGGAGATACGCAGTATTTT.

This chain joins TRBV27 and TRBJ2-3; no clear D. V was trimmed by 2 bases and J by 4 bases, leaving 10 bases between them. Germline V gives CDR1 MNHEY, CDR2 SMNVEV (reference sequence). The CDR3 covers 14 residues. CDR3 protein: CASSLTRLADTQYF. DNA of the CDR3: TGTGCCAGCAGTTTAACCCGACTGGCAGATACGCAGTATTTT.

The V call is TRBV5-4, the J call TRBJ1-6, with a tentative D call TRBD1 (6 bases). The CDR3 sequence is 15 residues long. The germline V and J ends were trimmed by 0 bases and 6 bases, with 10 bases remaining between them. Germline V gene sequence: CDR1 SGHNT, CDR2 YYREEE (reference sequence). The CDR3 region has the DNA TGTGCCAGCAGCTTGGGGCAGGGGTTTAATTCACCCCTCCACTTT. Residues: CASSLGQGFNSPLHF.

CDR3 coding DNA: TGTGCCAGCAGTTTATCCCGCCCGGGAAACACTGAAGCTTTCTTT. This sequence encodes CASSLSRPGNTEAFF. The chain has TRBV28 and TRBJ1-1, with D unclear. The V gene's germline CDR1 is MDHEN and CDR2 SYDVKM. V was cut by 1 base and J by 2 bases, with 11 bases left in between. There are 15 residues in the CDR3.

The chain links TRBV9 to TRBJ2-2; 7 nucleotides line up with TRBD2. The length of the CDR3 is 13 residues. The V segment lost 2 bases and the J segment 5 bases; nucleotides outside the gene matches: 0. Germline assignment: CDR1 SGDLS and CDR2 YYNGEE. The CDR3 bases are TGTGCCAGCAGCGTGGGAGGGACCGGGGAGCTGTTTTTT. It translates to CASSVGGTGELFF. The variable domain in full, with the rest retrieved from reference TRBV9 and TRBJ2-2, is DSGVTQTPKHLITATGQRVTLRCSPRSGDLSVYWYQQSLDQGLQFLIQYYNGEERAKGNILERFSAQQFPDLHSELNLSSLELGDSALYFCASSVGGTGELFFGEGSRLTVL.

CDR3 bases: TGTGCCAGCAGCTTGGCCGGGCAGGGCCCCTACGAGCAGTACTTC. It is translated as CASSLAGQGPYEQYF. The gene calls are TRBV5-6 and TRBJ2-7; tentatively, D is TRBD1 (5 bases). The CDR3 is 15 amino acids. Germline CDR1 is SGHDT and CDR2 is YYEEEE. Trimming pared 0 bases from V and 2 bases from J, leaving 12 bases between.

V gene TRBV7-3 combines with J gene TRBJ2-1; D is unclear. Trimming removed 4 bases at V and 9 bases at J, with 10 bases between. This CDR3 is built from 12 residues. Germline V gene lookup returns CDR1 SGHTA and CDR2 FQGTGA. Here the CDR3 DNA reads TGTGCCAGCAGCTCAGGACCACTTGAGCAGTTCTTC. It codes for CASSSGPLEQFF.